The clone carrying this T cell receptor beta chain was counted between two and nine times. The antigen is undetermined. This sample is drawn from a study of early T cells in non-severe SARS-CoV-2 infection. As for the study in general: Unpaired chains resulted from sequencing bulk RNA of unsorted whole blood.

Individual cDNA molecules each received unique molecular identifiers attached to them. TCRdb re-called the 5' RACE reads with MiXCR, one entry per CDR3 protein. The sample includes about 64,000 distinct CDR3 sequences, roughly 14% of them seen just once. Whole-study results and caveats: Anti-spike CD8 responses were favored in VDJdb matching, and private and CD4 specificities were missed.

CDR1 is MNHEY and CDR2 is SMNVEV in the germline V gene (reference sequence). There are 14 residues in the CDR3. V dropped 6 bases and J dropped 8; count of bases not matched to a gene: 7. The receptor was isolated from an adult who was a healthcare worker with PCR-confirmed SARS-CoV-2 infection or an uninfected control (not recorded which). The chain links TRBV27 to TRBJ1-4; 9 bases align to TRBD1. Material for sequencing was whole blood. CDR3 coding DNA: TGTGCCAGCAGACCGGACAGGGGATGGGAAAAACTGTTTTTT. Residues: CASRPDRGWEKLFF.